This T cell receptor beta chain stems from a study of blood T cell repertoires in COVID-19. Germline V CDR1 and CDR2: ENHRY, SYGVKD. Trimming removed 4 bases at V and 0 bases at J, with 16 bases between. The CDR3 contains 16 residues. This clone has only one observation. In the source study's methods: Scientists estimated how many nucleated cells there were by amplifying reference gene primers. Clones were read by immunoSEQ multiplex PCR, and TCRdb kept only the in-frame ones, dropping some. D and trimming were read from the DNA, whereas the V and J calls and clone size are those reported in that table. The table includes about 350,000 clones, 75% to 90% detected once.

This clonotype was obtained from a woman between 50 and 59 years old with COVID-19, enrolled during active disease. Sequencing was done on a sample of peripheral blood. The V gene is TRBV10-3, the J gene TRBJ2-7; the D gene is possibly TRBD1 (5 bases). For the CDR3, the DNA is TGTGCCATCAGTGGCCCCCAGGGCAGGGACTCCTACGAGCAGTACTTC. Its protein product is CAISGPQGRDSYEQYF.